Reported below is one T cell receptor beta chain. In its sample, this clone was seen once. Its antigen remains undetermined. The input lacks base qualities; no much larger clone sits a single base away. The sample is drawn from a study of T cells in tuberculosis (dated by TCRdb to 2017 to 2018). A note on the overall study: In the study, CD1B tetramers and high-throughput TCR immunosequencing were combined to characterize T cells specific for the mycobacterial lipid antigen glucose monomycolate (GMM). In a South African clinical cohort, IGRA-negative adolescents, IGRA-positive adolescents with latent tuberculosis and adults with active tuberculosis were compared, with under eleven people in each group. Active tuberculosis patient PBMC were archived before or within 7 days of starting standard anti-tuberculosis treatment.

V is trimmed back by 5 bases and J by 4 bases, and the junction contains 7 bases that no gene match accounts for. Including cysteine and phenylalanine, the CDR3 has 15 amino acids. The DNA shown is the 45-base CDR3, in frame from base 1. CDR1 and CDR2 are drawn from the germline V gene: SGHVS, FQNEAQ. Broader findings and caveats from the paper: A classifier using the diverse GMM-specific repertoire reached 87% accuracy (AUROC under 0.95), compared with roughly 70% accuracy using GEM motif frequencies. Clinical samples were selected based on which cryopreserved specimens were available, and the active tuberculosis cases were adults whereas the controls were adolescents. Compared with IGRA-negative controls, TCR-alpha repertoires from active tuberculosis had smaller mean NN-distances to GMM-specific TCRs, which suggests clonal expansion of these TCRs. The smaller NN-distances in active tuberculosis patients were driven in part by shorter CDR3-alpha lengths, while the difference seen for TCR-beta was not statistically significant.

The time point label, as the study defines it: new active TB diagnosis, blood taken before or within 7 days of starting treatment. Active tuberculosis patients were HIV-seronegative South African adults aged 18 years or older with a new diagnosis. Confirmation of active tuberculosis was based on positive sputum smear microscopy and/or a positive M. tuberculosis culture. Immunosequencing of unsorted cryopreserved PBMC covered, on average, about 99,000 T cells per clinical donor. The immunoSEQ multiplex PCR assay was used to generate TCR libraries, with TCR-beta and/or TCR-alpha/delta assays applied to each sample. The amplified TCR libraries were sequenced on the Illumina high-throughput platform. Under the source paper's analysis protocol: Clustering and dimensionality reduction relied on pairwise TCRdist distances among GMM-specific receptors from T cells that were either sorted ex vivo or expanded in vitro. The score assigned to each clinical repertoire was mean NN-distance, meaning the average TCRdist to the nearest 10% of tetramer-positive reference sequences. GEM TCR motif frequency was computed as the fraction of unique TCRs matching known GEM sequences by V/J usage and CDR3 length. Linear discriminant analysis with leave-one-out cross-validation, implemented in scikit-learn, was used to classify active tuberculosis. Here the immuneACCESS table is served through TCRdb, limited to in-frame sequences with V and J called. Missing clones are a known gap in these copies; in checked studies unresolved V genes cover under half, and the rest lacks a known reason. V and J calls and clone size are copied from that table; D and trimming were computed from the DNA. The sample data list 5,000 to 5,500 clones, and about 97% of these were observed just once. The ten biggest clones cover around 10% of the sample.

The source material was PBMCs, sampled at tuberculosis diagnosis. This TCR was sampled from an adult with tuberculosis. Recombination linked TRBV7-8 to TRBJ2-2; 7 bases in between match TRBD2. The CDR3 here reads CASSLLGGSTGELFF. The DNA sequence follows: TGTGCCAGCAGCCTCTTGGGAGGGAGCACCGGGGAGCTGTTTTTT.